This T cell receptor beta chain emerged from a study of monozygotic twins with inflammatory bowel disease. Per germline, CDR1 DFQATT and CDR2 SNEGSKA (reference sequence). This CDR3 region has 13 residues. Nested amplification of TCRalpha and TCRbeta cDNA involved two PCRs of roughly 17 and 9 cycles. Following a re-call of the 5' RACE reads, TCRdb has one entry per CDR3 protein and lacks DNA. This sample's table has over 110,000 distinct CDR3 sequences. This TCR was sampled from a human donor with ulcerative colitis or Crohn's disease, or a healthy co-twin of an affected twin (not recorded which). Sequencing was performed on blood. V is TRBV20-1 and J is TRBJ1-1; the D call of TRBD1 rests on TCRdb alone, since no DNA is present to check it. The CDR3 protein is CSAKTGVDTEAFF.